These T cell receptor beta chains were read from a single sample in a study of cytomegalovirus exposure and HLA in healthy donors. Only in-frame clones appear in the TCRdb table, and some are missing; sequencing was by immunoSEQ multiplex PCR. The sample holds 150,000 to 200,000 clones, approximately 86% seen once. Sequenced sample: PBMCs. These receptor sequences come from a man aged 30 to 39 in good health and CMV-seropositive. Each CDR3 is given with its conserved first and last residue. D genes are given only for firm matches.

NA TRBV29-1 CSAGGDYGYTF
NA TRBV6-6 CASNTEVKNTEAFF
NA TRBV20-1 CSARGAEKLFF
NA TRBV6-5 CASSYSRIGDDTQYF
NA TRBV9 CASSVNRETPTF
NA TRBV9 CASSQGTEAFF
TRBD1 TRBV11-2 CASSLNPRDRDFGEQYF
NA TRBV7-6 CASGDGQPQHEQFF
NA TRBV6-1 CASQGLYANTGELFF
TRBD1 TRBV6-6 CASSYLRDSSNEQFF
TRBD1 TRBV2 CASSEATGGGYGYTF
NA TRBV6-4 CASSDSAGSTYEQYF
NA TRBV11-1 CASSTHGLDGYTF
TRBD1 TRBV11-2 CASSPRRGPRNTEAFF
NA TRBV6-1 CASRRNDEQFF
NA TRBV5-4 CASSLGPDQPQHF
NA TRBV7-2 CASSSRPSPLHF
TRBD1 TRBV2 CASSLGTGLNYGYTF
TRBD1 TRBV5-6 CASSRDRGSNTGELFF
NA TRBV6-6 CASSYRGSGHNSPLHF
TRBD2 TRBV5-4 CASSFPWGVAGGASQETQYF
TRBD1 TRBV5-6 CASGSGTGRSGTQYF
TRBD2 TRBV5-6 CASSFELAVRAGELFF
NA TRBV7-6 CASSLVVQGLITGELFF
NA TRBV18 CASSRGRGDSNQPQHF
NA TRBV5-4 CASSYALNTEAFF
NA TRBV10-3 CAIGAGSGYTF
NA TRBV2 CASSEAGYQPQHF
NA TRBV7-8 CASSIGVDTEAFF
NA TRBV13 CASRRESNYGYTF
NA TRBV30 CAWRMGNSGNTIYF
TRBD1 TRBV27 CASSFRRGHLYEQYF
TRBD2 TRBV13 CASSYPLADYNEQFF
NA TRBV6-5 CASRAGGRTNEQFF
NA TRBV9 CASSVGEAEAFF
NA TRBV6-1 CASSDVPLYEQYF
NA TRBV28 CASSLDNYEQYF
TRBD1 TRBV19 CASSPGTGSHYEQYF
NA TRBV4-1 CASSQGEQGRYGYTF
NA TRBV9 CASSGRAGNSPLHF
TRBD1 TRBV4-1 CASSPSGGASYGYTF
TRBD1 TRBV6-6 CASSDTGTGHGYTF
NA TRBV19 CASSMFQKNIQYF
NA TRBV7-6 CASSLGGTDTQYF
NA TRBV11-3 CASSFLGAQETQYF
TRBD1 TRBV5-1 CASRTGGTSINPNTGELFF
NA TRBV28 CASSLATGELFF
NA TRBV12-5 CASGPQGTNTGELFF
TRBD1 TRBV25-1 CASRGTGGSSYNSPLHF
NA TRBV6-5 CASRGSTYEQYF